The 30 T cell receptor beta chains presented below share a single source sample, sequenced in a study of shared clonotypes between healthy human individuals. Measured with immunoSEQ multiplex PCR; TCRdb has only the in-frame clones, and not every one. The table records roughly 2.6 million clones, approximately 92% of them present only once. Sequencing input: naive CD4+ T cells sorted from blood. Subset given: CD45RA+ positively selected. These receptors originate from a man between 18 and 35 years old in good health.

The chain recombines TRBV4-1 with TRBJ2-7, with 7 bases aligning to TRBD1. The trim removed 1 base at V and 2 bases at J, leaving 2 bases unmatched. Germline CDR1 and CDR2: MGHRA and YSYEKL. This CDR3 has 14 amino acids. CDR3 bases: TGCGCCAGCAGCCAAGGGGACAGAACCTACGAGCAGTACTTC. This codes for CASSQGDRTYEQYF.

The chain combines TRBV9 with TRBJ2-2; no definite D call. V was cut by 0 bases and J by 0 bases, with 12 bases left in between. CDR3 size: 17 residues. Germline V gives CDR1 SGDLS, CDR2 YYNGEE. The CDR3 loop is CASSVAWGTANTGELFF. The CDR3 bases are TGTGCCAGCAGCGTAGCGTGGGGTACCGCGAACACCGGGGAGCTGTTTTTT.

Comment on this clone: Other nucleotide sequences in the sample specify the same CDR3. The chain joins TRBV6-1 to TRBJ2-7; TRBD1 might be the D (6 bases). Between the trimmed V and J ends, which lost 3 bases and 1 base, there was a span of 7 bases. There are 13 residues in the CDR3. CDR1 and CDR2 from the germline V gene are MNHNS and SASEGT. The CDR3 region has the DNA TGTGCCAGCAGTGAGGACAGATCCTACGAGCAGTACTTC. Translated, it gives CASSEDRSYEQYF.

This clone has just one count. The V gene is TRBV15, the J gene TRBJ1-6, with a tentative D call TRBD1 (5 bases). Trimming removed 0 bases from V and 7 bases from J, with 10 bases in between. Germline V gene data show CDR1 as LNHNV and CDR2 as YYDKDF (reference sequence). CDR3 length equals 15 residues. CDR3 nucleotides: TGTGCCACCAGCAGAGATGGTGGGGGGAATTCACCCCTCCACTTT. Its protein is CATSRDGGGNSPLHF.

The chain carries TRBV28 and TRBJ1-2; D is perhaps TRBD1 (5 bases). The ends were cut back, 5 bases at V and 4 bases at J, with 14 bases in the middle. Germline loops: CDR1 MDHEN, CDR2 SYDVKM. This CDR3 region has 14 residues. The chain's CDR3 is CASSTTGTFYGYTF. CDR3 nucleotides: TGTGCCAGCAGTACCACCGGGACCTTCTATGGCTACACCTTC.

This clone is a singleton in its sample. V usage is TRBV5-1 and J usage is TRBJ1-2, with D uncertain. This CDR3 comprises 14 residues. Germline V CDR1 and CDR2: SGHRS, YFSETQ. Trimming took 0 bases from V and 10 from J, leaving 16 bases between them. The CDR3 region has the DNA TGCGCCAGCAGCTTGGACAACGTGGCAGGCGACTACACCTTC. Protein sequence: CASSLDNVAGDYTF.

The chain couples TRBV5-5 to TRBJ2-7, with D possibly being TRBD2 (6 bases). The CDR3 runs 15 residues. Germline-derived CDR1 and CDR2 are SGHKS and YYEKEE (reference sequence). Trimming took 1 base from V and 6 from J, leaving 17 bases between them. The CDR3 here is CASSLMEGNMGEQYF. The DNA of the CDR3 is TGTGCCAGCAGCTTGATGGAGGGGAATATGGGCGAGCAGTACTTC.

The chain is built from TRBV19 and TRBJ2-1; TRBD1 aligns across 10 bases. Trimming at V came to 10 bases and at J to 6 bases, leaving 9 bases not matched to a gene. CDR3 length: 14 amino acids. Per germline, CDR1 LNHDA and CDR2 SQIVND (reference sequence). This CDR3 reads CATTRQGAFNEQFF. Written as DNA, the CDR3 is TGTGCCACCACTAGACAGGGGGCATTCAATGAGCAGTTCTTC.

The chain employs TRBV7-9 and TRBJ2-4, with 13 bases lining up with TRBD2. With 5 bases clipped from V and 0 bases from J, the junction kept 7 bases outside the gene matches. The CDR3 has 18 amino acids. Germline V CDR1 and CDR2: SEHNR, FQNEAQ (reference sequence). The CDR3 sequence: CASSRGTSGNLAKNIQYF. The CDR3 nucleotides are TGTGCCAGCAGCAGAGGGACTAGCGGGAACCTAGCCAAAAACATTCAGTACTTC.

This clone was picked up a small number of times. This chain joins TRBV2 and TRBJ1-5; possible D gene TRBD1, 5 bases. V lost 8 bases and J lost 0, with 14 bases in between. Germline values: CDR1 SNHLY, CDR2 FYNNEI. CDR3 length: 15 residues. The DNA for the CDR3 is TGTGCCAGCCGCGCCGGGACGGATAGCAATCAGCCCCAGCATTTT. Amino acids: CASRAGTDSNQPQHF.

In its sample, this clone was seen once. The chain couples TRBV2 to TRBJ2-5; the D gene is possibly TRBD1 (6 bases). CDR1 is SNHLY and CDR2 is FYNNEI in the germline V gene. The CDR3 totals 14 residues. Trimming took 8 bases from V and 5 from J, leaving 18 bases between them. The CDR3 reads CASLRGPSRETQYF. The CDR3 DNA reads TGTGCCAGCCTCAGGGGACCTTCGCGGGAGACCCAGTACTTC.

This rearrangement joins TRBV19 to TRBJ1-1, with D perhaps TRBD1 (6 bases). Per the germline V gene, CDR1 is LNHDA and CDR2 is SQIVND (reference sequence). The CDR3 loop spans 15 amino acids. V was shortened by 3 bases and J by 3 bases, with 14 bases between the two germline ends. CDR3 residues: CASSILGAGDTEAFF. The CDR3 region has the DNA TGTGCCAGTAGTATCTTGGGGGCGGGGGACACTGAAGCTTTCTTT. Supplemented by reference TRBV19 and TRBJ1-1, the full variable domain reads DGGITQSPKYLFRKEGQNVTLSCEQNLNHDAMYWYRQDPGQGLRLIYYSQIVNDFQKGDIAEGYSVSREKKESFPLTVTSAQKNPTAFYLCASSILGAGDTEAFFGQGTRLTVV.

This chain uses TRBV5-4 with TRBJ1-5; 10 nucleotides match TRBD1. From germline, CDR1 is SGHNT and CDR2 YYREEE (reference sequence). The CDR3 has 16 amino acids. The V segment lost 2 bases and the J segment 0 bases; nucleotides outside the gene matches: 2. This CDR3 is CASSFGTGVSNQPQHF. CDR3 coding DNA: TGTGCCAGCAGCTTTGGGACAGGGGTTAGCAATCAGCCCCAGCATTTT. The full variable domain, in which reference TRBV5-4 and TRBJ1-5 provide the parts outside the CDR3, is ETGVTQSPTHLIKTRGQQVTLRCSSQSGHNTVSWYQQALGQGPQFIFQYYREEENGRGNFPPRFSGLQFPNYSSELNVNALELDDSALYLCASSFGTGVSNQPQHFGDGTRLSIL.

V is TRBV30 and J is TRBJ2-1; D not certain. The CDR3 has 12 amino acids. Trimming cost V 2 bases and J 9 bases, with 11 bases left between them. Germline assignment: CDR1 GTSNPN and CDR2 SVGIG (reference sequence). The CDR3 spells CAWSPTEPEQFF. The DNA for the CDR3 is TGTGCCTGGAGTCCCACAGAACCTGAGCAGTTCTTC.

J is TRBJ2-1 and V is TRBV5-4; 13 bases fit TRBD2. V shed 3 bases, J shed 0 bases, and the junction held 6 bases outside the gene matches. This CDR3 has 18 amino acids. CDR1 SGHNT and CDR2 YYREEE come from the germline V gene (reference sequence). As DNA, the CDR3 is TGTGCCAGCAGCTCACCGGGACTAGCGGGGTTCTCCTACAATGAGCAGTTCTTC. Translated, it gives CASSSPGLAGFSYNEQFF.

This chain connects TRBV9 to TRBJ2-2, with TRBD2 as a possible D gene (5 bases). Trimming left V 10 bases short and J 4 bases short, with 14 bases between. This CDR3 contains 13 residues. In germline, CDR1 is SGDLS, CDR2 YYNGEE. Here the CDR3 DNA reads TGTGCCTGTTCAAGCGGAACCACCGGGGAGCTGTTTTTT. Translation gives CACSSGTTGELFF. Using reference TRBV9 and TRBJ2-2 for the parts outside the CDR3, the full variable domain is DSGVTQTPKHLITATGQRVTLRCSPRSGDLSVYWYQQSLDQGLQFLIQYYNGEERAKGNILERFSAQQFPDLHSELNLSSLELGDSALYFCACSSGTTGELFFGEGSRLTVL.

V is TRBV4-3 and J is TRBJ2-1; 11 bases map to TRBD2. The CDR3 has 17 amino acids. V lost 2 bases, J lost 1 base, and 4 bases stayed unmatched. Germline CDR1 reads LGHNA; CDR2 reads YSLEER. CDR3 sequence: CASSQTSGSVSYNEQFF. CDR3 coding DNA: TGCGCCAGCAGCCAAACTAGCGGGAGCGTTTCCTACAATGAGCAGTTCTTC.

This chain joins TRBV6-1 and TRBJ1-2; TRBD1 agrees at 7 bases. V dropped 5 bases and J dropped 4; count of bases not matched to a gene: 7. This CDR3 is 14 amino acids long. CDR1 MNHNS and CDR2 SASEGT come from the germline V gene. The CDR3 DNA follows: TGTGCCAGCAGTCCACGACAGGGTGCCTATGGCTACACCTTC. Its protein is CASSPRQGAYGYTF.

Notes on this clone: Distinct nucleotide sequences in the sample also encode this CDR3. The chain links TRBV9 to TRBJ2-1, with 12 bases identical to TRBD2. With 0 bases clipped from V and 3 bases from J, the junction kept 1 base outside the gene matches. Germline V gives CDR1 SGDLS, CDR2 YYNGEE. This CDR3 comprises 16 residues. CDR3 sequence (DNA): TGTGCCAGCAGCGTAGCGACTAGCGGGGGCTACAATGAGCAGTTCTTC. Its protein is CASSVATSGGYNEQFF.

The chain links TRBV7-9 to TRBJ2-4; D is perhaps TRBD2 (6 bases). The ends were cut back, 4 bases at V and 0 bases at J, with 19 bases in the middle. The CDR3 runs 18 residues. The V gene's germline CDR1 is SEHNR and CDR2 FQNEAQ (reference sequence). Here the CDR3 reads CASSSLAAAEIAKNIQYF. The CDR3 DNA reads TGTGCCAGCAGCTCATTAGCGGCCGCGGAAATAGCCAAAAACATTCAGTACTTC.

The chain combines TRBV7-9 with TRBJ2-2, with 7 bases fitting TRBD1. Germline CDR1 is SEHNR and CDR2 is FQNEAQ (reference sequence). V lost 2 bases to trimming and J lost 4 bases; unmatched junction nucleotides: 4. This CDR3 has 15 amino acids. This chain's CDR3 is CASSLYSGGTGELFF. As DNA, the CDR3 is TGTGCCAGCAGCTTATATTCAGGGGGCACCGGGGAGCTGTTTTTT. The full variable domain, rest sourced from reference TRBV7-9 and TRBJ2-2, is DTGVSQNPRHKITKRGQNVTFRCDPISEHNRLYWYRQTLGQGPEFLTYFQNEAQLEKSRLLSDRFSAERPKGSFSTLEIQRTEQGDSAMYLCASSLYSGGTGELFFGEGSRLTVL.

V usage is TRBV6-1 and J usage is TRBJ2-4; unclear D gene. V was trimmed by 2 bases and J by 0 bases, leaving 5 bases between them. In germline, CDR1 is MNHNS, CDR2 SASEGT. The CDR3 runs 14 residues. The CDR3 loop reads CASSELVAKNIQYF. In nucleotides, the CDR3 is TGTGCCAGCAGTGAACTTGTAGCCAAAAACATTCAGTACTTC.

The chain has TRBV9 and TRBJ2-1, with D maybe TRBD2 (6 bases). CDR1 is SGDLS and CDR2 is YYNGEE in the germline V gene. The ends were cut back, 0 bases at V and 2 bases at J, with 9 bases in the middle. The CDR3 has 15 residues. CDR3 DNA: TGTGCCAGCAGCGTAGGGAGGGCGACCTACAATGAGCAGTTCTTC. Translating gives CASSVGRATYNEQFF.

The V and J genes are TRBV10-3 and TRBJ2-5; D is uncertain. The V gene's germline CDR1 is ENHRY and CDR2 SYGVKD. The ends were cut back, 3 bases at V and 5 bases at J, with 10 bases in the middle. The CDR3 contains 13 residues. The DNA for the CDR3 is TGTGCCATCAGTGACGGCGTTCGGGAGACCCAGTACTTC. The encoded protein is CAISDGVRETQYF.

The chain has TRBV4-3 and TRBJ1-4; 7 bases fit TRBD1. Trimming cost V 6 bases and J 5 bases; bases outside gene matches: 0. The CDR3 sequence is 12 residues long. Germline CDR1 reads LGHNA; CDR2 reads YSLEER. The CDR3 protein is CASRGGNEKLFF. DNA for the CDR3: TGCGCCAGCAGAGGGGGCAATGAAAAACTGTTTTTT.

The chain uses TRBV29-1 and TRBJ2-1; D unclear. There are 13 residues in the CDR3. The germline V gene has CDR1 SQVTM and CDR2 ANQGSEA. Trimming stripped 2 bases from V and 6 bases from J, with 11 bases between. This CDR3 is CSVERDITNEQFF. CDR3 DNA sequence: TGCAGCGTTGAAAGGGATATCACCAATGAGCAGTTCTTC.

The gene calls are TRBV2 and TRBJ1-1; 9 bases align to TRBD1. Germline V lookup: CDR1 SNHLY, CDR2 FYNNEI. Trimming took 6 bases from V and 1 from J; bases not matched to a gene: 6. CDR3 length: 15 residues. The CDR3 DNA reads TGTGCCAGCAGGTCACAGGGGGCTCCGAACACTGAAGCTTTCTTT. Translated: CASRSQGAPNTEAFF.

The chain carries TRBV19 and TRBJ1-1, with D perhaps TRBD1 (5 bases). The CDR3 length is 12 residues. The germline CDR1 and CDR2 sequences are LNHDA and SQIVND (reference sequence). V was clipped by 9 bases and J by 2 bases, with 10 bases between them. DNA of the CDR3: TGTGCCAGCCGGGGACCTAACACTGAAGCTTTCTTT. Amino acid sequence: CASRGPNTEAFF.

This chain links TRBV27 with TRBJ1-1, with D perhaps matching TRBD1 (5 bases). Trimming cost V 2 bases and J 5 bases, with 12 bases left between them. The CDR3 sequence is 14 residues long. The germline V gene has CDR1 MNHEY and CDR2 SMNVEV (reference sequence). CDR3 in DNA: TGTGCCAGCAGTTTAAGCGGGGGTGGGACTGAAGCTTTCTTT. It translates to CASSLSGGGTEAFF.

The CDR3 region has the DNA TGCGCCAGCAGCCAATTAGGGACAGGACCCTACGAGCAGTACTTC. Encoded protein: CASSQLGTGPYEQYF. The rearrangement links TRBV4-1 to TRBJ2-7; 8 nucleotides line up with TRBD1. Germline V gene sequence: CDR1 MGHRA, CDR2 YSYEKL. The CDR3 spans 15 residues. Germline trimming cut 2 bases from V and 2 bases from J; bases unmatched to any gene: 5.